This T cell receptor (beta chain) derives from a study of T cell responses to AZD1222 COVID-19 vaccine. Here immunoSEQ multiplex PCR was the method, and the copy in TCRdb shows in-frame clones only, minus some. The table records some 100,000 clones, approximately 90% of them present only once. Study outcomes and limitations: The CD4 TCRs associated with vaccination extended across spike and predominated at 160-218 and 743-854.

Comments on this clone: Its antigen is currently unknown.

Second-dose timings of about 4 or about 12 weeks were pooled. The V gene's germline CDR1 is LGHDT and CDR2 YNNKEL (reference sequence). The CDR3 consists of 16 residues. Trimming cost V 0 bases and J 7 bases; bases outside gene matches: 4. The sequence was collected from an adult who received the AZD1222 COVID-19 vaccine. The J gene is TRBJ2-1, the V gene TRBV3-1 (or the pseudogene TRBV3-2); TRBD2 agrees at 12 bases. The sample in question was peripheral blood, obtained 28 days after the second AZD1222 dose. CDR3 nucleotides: TGTGCCAGCAGCCAAGATGGGGGGACTAGCGGGAATGAGCAGTTCTTC. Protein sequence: CASSQDGGTSGNEQFF.